This T cell receptor (beta chain) is from a study of naive and memory T cell subsets (dated by TCRdb to about 2017). Regarding the complete study: The figure summarizing these samples reported ten or so blood donors, 7 tuberculin skin test biopsies and 3 saline control biopsies. As previously described, skin biopsies were taken from tuberculin skin test sites or from saline-injected control sites and processed for RNA extraction. PCR2 was typically a SYBR Green qPCR stopped at a set threshold; low-input samples could instead use end-point PCR (around 6 cycles). Overall study results and their limits: The paper did not give details of skin biopsy collection and RNA processing, instead referencing earlier studies for those details. The larger number of TCRs at tuberculin skin test sites was interpreted as T cell infiltration of a delayed type IV hypersensitivity reaction. The RNA-based method was acknowledged as potentially sensitive to TCR transcript changes with T cell activation and differentiation. Both types of skin biopsy reportedly yielded TCR sequences, though far more TCRs came from tuberculin skin test sites.

The treatment or condition label, read with the paper, signifies: skin biopsy from PPD injection site in Mantoux-positive individual. Total RNA, without cell sorting, was DNase treated with RQ1 DNase before reverse transcription, targeting 1 to 1000 ng input. The study described a robust, sensitive protocol for amplifying, sequencing and analyzing TCRs, using 3' ligation of a UMI-containing oligonucleotide to TCR cDNA. Tuberculin skin test biopsies were obtained from sites injected with PPD in individuals who had a positive Mantoux test. Libraries were prepared from skin biopsies and whole blood to test how robust the pipeline was in samples where T cells are a minority population. Many counts were recorded for this clonotype. Its target antigen remains unknown. No much larger clone exists at a distance of one base, and base qualities are not known. Library method: UMI-ligation and nested PCR. For the blood and skin samples, reverse transcription of TCR RNA was done with SuperScript IV along with alpha and beta constant region primers. The ligated cDNA was amplified in four rounds of PCR with nested alpha and beta constant region primers together with the SP2 primer. T4 RNA ligase 1 was used to ligate an oligonucleotide containing the Illumina SP2 primer and a UMI to the 3' end of the cDNA. The 12-nucleotide UMI consisted of two random hexamers with an eight-base spacer between the hexamers to prevent hairpin formation. From the second PCR onward, TCR alpha and beta chain libraries were processed separately and dual indexed for multiplexing. After pooling, the indexed libraries were analyzed by capillary electrophoresis and sequenced on either an Illumina MiSeq or NextSeq. PhiX DNA at about 4.5-8% was spiked into libraries to increase base diversity and improve cluster recognition. The authors' analysis ran thus. Demultiplexor extracted UMIs from read 2, combined them with read 1 TCR sequence, and split reads by sample indices. V and J genes and V-J junctions were identified by Decombinator, and each TCR was assigned a five-part identifier that included V and J deletions. Collapsinator relied on UMIs to correct both sequencing errors and PCR amplification heterogeneity, producing a UMI-based abundance for each TCR. CDR3Translator turned identifiers into nucleotide sequence, translated the nucleotide sequence into amino acids, and pulled out CDR3 regions based on terminal motifs. Error-corrected counts of alpha and beta TCRs from blood and skin were compared after being normalized to the amount of input RNA. Using fastp at Q25 and MiXCR, TCRdb reprocessed the public reads and kept productive beta chains. Rows are combined by CDR3 protein, so each entry shows the most common genes and DNA. The V and J calls and clone size come from TCRdb's table, not from the authors' own analysis. The sample table holds approximately 20,000 distinct CDR3 sequences, of which 8.5% to 10% were seen once. Around 6.8% of the sample belongs to the ten largest clones.

This clonotype was sampled from an adult in good health. This specimen was skin, taken from a tuberculin skin test site.

The CDR3 in this case is CASSRPTSVQYF. The DNA sequence reads TGTGCCAGCAGTAGACCCACTAGCGTGCAGTACTTC. The chain was built from TRBV28 and TRBJ2-7; 7 central nucleotides agree with TRBD2. V is pruned by 5 bases and J by 9 bases, leaving 7 bases of the junction without a gene match. From its cysteine to its phenylalanine, the CDR3 spans 12 amino acids. Only the CDR3 region is kept as DNA, spanning 36 bases read in frame from base 1. The germline V gene encodes CDR1 MDHEN and CDR2 SYDVKM.